The T cell receptor beta chain under discussion was sequenced for a study of tumor and adjacent non-tumor tissue in lung cancer. Across the whole study: Histology: 12 adenocarcinoma, a couple of squamous cell carcinoma, 1 small cell lung cancer.

This clonotype came up a few times. Mismatch with germline at one junction end may stem from a read error. Germline CDR1 reads LGHNA; CDR2 reads YNFKEQ. The CDR3 has 16 amino acids. This sample's RNA came from whole unsorted tissue. This non-tumor lung sample came from over 3 cm beyond the tumor edge. Newly diagnosed lung cancer patients had thoracic surgery in China, August–late 2014, without prior chemotherapy. Three rounds of nested PCR, following a modified ARM-PCR protocol, produced the TCRbeta library. Each CDR3 protein gets one entry after TCRdb re-called the multiplex PCR reads with MiXCR. The table has some 95,000 distinct CDR3 sequences, roughly 80% seen once.

The rearrangement links TRBV4-2 to TRBJ2-2; D possibly corresponds to TRBD2 (5 bases). The receptor's source is a man in his fifties or sixties with small cell lung cancer. Sequenced material: distant non-tumor lung tissue. The CDR3 loop is CASSQGLRANTEELFF. The CDR3 nucleotides read TGTGCTAGCAGCCAAGGTCTGAGGGCCAACACCGAGGAGCTGTTTTTT.